A selection of T cell receptor beta chains follows, all from one sample in a study of shared clonotypes between healthy human individuals. Produced via immunoSEQ multiplex PCR; TCRdb's table is partial and in-frame only. The sample contains 1,400,000 or so clones, approximately 98.5% of which appear only once. Sequencing input: naive CD4+ T cells sorted from blood. The receptors come from a man aged 30-40 years in good health. The CDR3 runs from the conserved cysteine through the conserved F or W. A D gene is named only where the DNA matches it firmly. Expanded clones get a size class; other rows say once, few or many, or leave the size out.

len,d_gene,j_gene,v_gene,abundance,CDR3nt,CDR3aa
12,.,TRBJ2-7,TRBV19,.,TGTGCCAGAACCGGGACTTCCTACGAGCAGTACTTC,CARTGTSYEQYF
16,.,TRBJ2-2,TRBV25-1,.,TGTGCCAGCAGTGAATACATCCGGTTAAACACCGGGGAGCTGTTTTTT,CASSEYIRLNTGELFF
16,.,TRBJ2-7,TRBV4-3,.,TGCGCCAGCAGCCAAGAAGCTGAGCCAAGAAGGGACGAGCAGTACTTC,CASSQEAEPRRDEQYF
14,.,TRBJ2-1,TRBV9,.,TGTGCCAGCAGCCCCACCCAGATCTACAATGAGCAGTTCTTC,CASSPTQIYNEQFF
11,.,TRBJ1-2,TRBV7-9,once,TGTGCCAGCAGGTTGGGGATTGGCTACACCTTC,CASRLGIGYTF
13,.,TRBJ2-3,TRBV7-3,.,TGTGCCAGCAGCACCCGACTAGCAGATACGCAGTATTTT,CASSTRLADTQYF
15,TRBD1,TRBJ1-4,TRBV5-4,.,TGTGCCAGCAGCCAACAACAGGGGGCTGAGGAAAAACTGTTTTTT,CASSQQQGAEEKLFF
15,TRBD1,TRBJ2-7,TRBV11-2,once,TGTGCCAGCAGCTCAAACAGGGGGGTGAAGGGCGAGCAGTACTTC,CASSSNRGVKGEQYF
13,.,TRBJ1-5,TRBV28,.,TGTGCCAGCAGCCAGGAAGAGTGGCAGCCCCAGCATTTT,CASSQEEWQPQHF
13,.,TRBJ2-5,TRBV10-2,.,TGCGCCAGCAGTGTTCGGACGGCAGAGACCCAGTACTTC,CASSVRTAETQYF
14,.,TRBJ1-3,TRBV28,.,TGTGCCACTACGGACAGCATCTCTGGAAACACCATATATTTT,CATTDSISGNTIYF
14,.,TRBJ2-5,TRBV10-3,.,TGTGCCATCAGTGAGTCGACGGGCCAAGAGACCCAGTACTTC,CAISESTGQETQYF
17,TRBD2,TRBJ2-7,TRBV5-4,.,TGTGCCAGCAGCGGCCGGACTAGCGGGAGACGAACCTACGAGCAGTACTTC,CASSGRTSGRRTYEQYF
15,TRBD1,TRBJ2-3,TRBV19,.,TGTGCCAGTAGTATCCGGGACAGAGGCACAGATACGCAGTATTTT,CASSIRDRGTDTQYF
14,.,TRBJ2-7,TRBV10-1,once,TGCGCCAGCAGTGAGTCCATATTGGGAAACGAGCAGTACTTC,CASSESILGNEQYF
15,.,TRBJ2-1,TRBV7-7,.,TGTGCTAGCAGCCCGGGGATCGCCGCCAACAATGAGCAGTTCTTC,CASSPGIAANNEQFF
16,TRBD1,TRBJ2-7,TRBV9,.,TGTGCCAGCAGCGTAGCCTCAGACAGGGTCGGCTACGAGCAGTACTTC,CASSVASDRVGYEQYF
18,.,TRBJ2-3,TRBV7-9,.,TGTGCCAGCAGCCAGGGGGGTAGCGGAATGCCTAGCACAGATACGCAGTATTTT,CASSQGGSGMPSTDTQYF
15,.,TRBJ2-7,TRBV6-6,.,TGTGCCAGCAGTTCCCCGGAACGGATGACCTACGAGCAGTACTTC,CASSSPERMTYEQYF
14,.,TRBJ2-3,TRBV5-1,once,TGCGCCAGCAGCTTGGCGAGGAACACAGATACGCAGTATTTT,CASSLARNTDTQYF
16,TRBD1,TRBJ1-5,TRBV6-1,once,TGTGCCAGCAGTGCAGTTTCGGGACAGTGGGGTCAGCCCCAGCATTTT,CASSAVSGQWGQPQHF
12,.,TRBJ2-2,TRBV2,.,TGTGCCAGCAGTGGGGACTCCGGGGAGCTGTTTTTT,CASSGDSGELFF
14,.,TRBJ1-3,TRBV5-4,.,TGTGCCGCCAAACCCGCCAAAGCTGGAAACACCATATATTTT,CAAKPAKAGNTIYF
15,.,TRBJ1-4,TRBV6-4,.,TGTGCCAGCAGACCAAATTCCGCAACTAATGAAAAACTGTTTTTT,CASRPNSATNEKLFF
14,.,TRBJ2-3,TRBV7-7,.,TGTGCCAGCAGCCCTTTACGCGGCACAGATACGCAGTATTTT,CASSPLRGTDTQYF
17,TRBD2,TRBJ2-2,TRBV10-3,.,TGTGCCATCAGTACCACTACTAGCGGGCTTAACACCGGGGAGCTGTTTTTT,CAISTTTSGLNTGELFF
14,.,TRBJ2-7,TRBV11-2,.,TGTGCCAGCAGCTACGAGGGGGGAAACTACGAGCAGTACTTC,CASSYEGGNYEQYF
17,TRBD1,TRBJ1-2,TRBV18,.,TGTGCCAGCTCACCTCTGGGGACAGGGACTGGGGGCTATGGCTACACCTTC,CASSPLGTGTGGYGYTF
16,.,TRBJ2-5,TRBV5-4,.,TGTGCCAGCAGCCTGAATCTTTGGACACTACAAGAGACCCAGTACTTC,CASSLNLWTLQETQYF
13,.,TRBJ1-2,TRBV10-3,.,TGTGCCATCAGGACCGACTCATCCAATGGCTACACCTTC,CAIRTDSSNGYTF
13,.,TRBJ2-5,TRBV4-3,once,TGCGCCAGCAGCCAAGATTGGAGGGAGACCCAGTACTTC,CASSQDWRETQYF
17,TRBD2,TRBJ2-2,TRBV28,.,TGTGCCAGCAGTTCCACCCTGACTAGCAGCGGTGCCGGGGAGCTGTTTTTT,CASSSTLTSSGAGELFF
16,.,TRBJ2-1,TRBV7-9,.,TGTGCCAGCAGCGTCTACAACGTTACCCCCTACAATGAGCAGTTCTTC,CASSVYNVTPYNEQFF
11,.,TRBJ2-5,TRBV6-5,once,TGTGCCAGCAGCGCCGGGGTGGACCAGTACTTC,CASSAGVDQYF
14,.,TRBJ2-7,TRBV5-1,.,TGCGCCAGCAGCTTACAGGGTTTACGAAACGAGCAGTACTTC,CASSLQGLRNEQYF
15,.,TRBJ1-5,TRBV6-1,.,TGTGCCAGCAGTGGCCAGGGTGCGTCGAATCAGCCCCAGCATTTT,CASSGQGASNQPQHF
13,.,TRBJ1-1,TRBV2,.,TGTGCCAGCAGTGGACAGTTTGTATCTGAAGCTTTCTTT,CASSGQFVSEAFF
16,.,TRBJ1-1,TRBV6-4,.,TGTGCCAGCAGTGACGGCTATCAGGGGTTGGGAACTGAAGCTTTCTTT,CASSDGYQGLGTEAFF
16,.,TRBJ2-3,TRBV14,.,TGTGCCAGCAGCTCAAGGCTGGGCGGCTCCACAGATACGCAGTATTTT,CASSSRLGGSTDTQYF
12,.,TRBJ2-7,TRBV2,.,TGTGCCAGCAGGGAACAAGTCTACGAGCAGTACTTC,CASREQVYEQYF
15,.,TRBJ2-7,TRBV9,.,TGTGCCAGCAGCGTAAGTGGGGGCGGACGTAGGGAGCAGTACTTC,CASSVSGGGRREQYF
15,.,TRBJ1-2,TRBV6-4,.,TGTGCCAGCAGTGACTCGCCTTCAGGGTCGGATGGCTACACCTTC,CASSDSPSGSDGYTF
14,.,TRBJ2-5,TRBV27,.,TGTGCCAGCAGTTTGAGTAGGGACCAAGAGACCCAGTACTTC,CASSLSRDQETQYF
17,TRBD1,TRBJ1-5,TRBV27,.,TGTGCCAGCAGATCCAGCGGGACAGTGGGTAGCAATCAGCCCCAGCATTTT,CASRSSGTVGSNQPQHF
14,.,TRBJ1-2,TRBV25-1,.,TGTGCCAGCAGTAGAAAAGGTGGGGCTCTGGGCTACACCTTC,CASSRKGGALGYTF
13,.,TRBJ2-2,TRBV25-1,.,TGTGCCAGCCTTGATCATATGTTGGGGGAGCTGTTTTTT,CASLDHMLGELFF
13,.,TRBJ2-7,TRBV29-1,.,TGCAGCGTAGTCCCCGACGGAGCCTACGAGCAGTACTTC,CSVVPDGAYEQYF
12,.,TRBJ2-1,TRBV6-1,.,TGTGCCAGCAGTGTACTCGACAATGAGCAGTTCTTC,CASSVLDNEQFF
10,.,TRBJ1-4,TRBV6-1,.,TGTGCCAGCCGATCGGAAAAACTGTTTTTT,CASRSEKLFF
12,.,TRBJ2-7,TRBV18,.,TGTGCCAGCTCACCACCTTTACGCGAGCAGTACTTC,CASSPPLREQYF
16,.,TRBJ1-3,TRBV9,once,TGTGCCAGCAGCGCCGGGACGGGGGGCTCTGGAAACACCATATATTTT,CASSAGTGGSGNTIYF
13,.,TRBJ2-2,TRBV11-2,.,TGTGCCAGCAGCTTAGGTGCGCGAGGGGAGCTGTTTTTT,CASSLGARGELFF
13,.,TRBJ2-7,TRBV27,once,TGTGCCAGCAGTTTCGCGGTTGGGCACGAGCAGTACTTC,CASSFAVGHEQYF
16,TRBD2,TRBJ2-1,TRBV18,.,TGTGCCAGCTCACCACCGGGCGGGAGAAAGGGCAATGAGCAGTTCTTC,CASSPPGGRKGNEQFF
17,.,TRBJ2-1,TRBV21-1,.,TGTGCCAGCAGCCATAACGGAGTTTCTACCTCCTACAATGAGCAGTTCTTC,CASSHNGVSTSYNEQFF
16,.,TRBJ2-1,TRBV9,.,TGTGCCAGCAGCGTAGCGGCATCCCAGACGGACAATGAGCAGTTCTTC,CASSVAASQTDNEQFF
13,.,TRBJ2-7,TRBV7-8,.,TGTGCCAGCAGCTTAGAGAGTCCTCCCGAGCAGTACTTC,CASSLESPPEQYF
13,.,TRBJ1-2,TRBV14,once,TGTGCCAGCAGCAAACAGGGATTCGGTGGCTACACCTTC,CASSKQGFGGYTF
16,.,TRBJ2-7,TRBV6-6,.,TGTGCCAGCAGTCGCCCGAAGGGCGGGCCCTCCTACGAGCAGTACTTC,CASSRPKGGPSYEQYF
12,.,TRBJ2-7,TRBV30,.,TGTGCCTGGAGCCTGCCAACCTACGAGCAGTACTTC,CAWSLPTYEQYF